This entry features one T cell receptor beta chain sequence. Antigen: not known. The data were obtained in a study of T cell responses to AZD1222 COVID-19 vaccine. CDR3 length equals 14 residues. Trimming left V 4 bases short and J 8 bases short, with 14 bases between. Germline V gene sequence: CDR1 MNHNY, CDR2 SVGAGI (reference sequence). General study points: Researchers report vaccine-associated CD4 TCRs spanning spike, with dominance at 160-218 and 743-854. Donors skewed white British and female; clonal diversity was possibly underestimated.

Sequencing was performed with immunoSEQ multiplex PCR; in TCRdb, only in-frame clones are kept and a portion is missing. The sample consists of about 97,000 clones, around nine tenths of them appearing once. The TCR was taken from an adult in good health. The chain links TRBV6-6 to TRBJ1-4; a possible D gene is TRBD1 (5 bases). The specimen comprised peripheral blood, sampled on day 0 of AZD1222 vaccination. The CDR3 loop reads CASSSSGTAEKLFF. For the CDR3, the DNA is TGTGCCAGCAGTTCCTCGGGGACGGCAGAAAAACTGTTTTTT.